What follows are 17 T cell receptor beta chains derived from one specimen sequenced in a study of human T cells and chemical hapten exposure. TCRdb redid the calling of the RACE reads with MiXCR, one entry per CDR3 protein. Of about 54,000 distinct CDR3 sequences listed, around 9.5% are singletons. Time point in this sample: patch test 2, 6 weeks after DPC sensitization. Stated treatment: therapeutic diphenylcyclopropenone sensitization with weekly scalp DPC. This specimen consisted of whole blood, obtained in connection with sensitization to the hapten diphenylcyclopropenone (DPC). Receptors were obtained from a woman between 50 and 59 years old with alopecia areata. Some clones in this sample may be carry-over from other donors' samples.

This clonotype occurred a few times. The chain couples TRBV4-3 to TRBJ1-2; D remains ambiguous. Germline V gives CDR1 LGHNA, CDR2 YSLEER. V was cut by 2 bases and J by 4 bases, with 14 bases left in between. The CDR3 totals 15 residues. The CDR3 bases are TGCGCCAGCAGCCAATCAATGGAAGAGAGCTATGGCTACACCTTC. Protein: CASSQSMEESYGYTF.

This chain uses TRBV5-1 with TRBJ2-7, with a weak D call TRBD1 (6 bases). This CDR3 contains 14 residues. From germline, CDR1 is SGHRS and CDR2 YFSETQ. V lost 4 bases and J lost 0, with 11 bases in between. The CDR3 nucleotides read TGCGCCAGCAGCCCAAGGGACATCTCCTACGAGCAGTACTTC. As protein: CASSPRDISYEQYF.

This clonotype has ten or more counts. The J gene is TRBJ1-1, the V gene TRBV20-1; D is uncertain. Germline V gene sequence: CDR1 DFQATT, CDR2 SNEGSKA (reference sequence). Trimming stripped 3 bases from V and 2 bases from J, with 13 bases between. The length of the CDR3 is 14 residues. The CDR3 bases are TGCAGTGCTAGGAACGCGGCGGGTAACACTGAAGCTTTCTTT. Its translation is CSARNAAGNTEAFF.

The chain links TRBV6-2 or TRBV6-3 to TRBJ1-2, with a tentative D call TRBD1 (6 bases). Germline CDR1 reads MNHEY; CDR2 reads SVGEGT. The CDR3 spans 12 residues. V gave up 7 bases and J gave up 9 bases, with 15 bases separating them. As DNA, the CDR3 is TGTGCCAGCACCGAGACGGGGGCCAGCTACACCTTC. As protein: CASTETGASYTF.

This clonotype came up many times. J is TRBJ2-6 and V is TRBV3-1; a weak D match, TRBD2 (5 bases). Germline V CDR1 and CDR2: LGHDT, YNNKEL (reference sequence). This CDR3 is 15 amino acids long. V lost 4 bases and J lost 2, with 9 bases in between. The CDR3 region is CASSLKLAGANVLTF. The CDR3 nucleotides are TGTGCCAGCAGCCTTAAACTAGCTGGGGCCAACGTCCTGACTTTC.

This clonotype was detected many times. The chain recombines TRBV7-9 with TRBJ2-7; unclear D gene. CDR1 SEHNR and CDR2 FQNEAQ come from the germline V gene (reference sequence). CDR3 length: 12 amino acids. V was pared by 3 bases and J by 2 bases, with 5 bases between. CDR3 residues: CASSFPAYEQYF. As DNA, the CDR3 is TGTGCCAGCAGCTTCCCCGCCTACGAGCAGTACTTC. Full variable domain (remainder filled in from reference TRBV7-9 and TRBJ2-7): DTGVSQNPRHKITKRGQNVTFRCDPISEHNRLYWYRQTLGQGPEFLTYFQNEAQLEKSRLLSDRFSAERPKGSFSTLEIQRTEQGDSAMYLCASSFPAYEQYFGPGTRLTVT.

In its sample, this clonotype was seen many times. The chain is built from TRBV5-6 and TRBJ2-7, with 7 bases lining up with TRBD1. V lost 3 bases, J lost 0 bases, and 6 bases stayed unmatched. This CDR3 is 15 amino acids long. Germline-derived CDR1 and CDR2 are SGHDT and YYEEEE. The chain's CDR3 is CASSSTGTASYEQYF. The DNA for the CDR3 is TGTGCCAGCAGCTCCACCGGGACAGCCTCCTACGAGCAGTACTTC.

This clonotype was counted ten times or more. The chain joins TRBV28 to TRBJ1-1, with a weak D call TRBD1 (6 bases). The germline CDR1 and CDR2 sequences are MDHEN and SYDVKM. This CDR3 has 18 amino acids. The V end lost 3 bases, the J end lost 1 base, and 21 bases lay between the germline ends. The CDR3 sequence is CASSFYTGRGSRNTEAFF. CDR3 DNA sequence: TGTGCCAGCAGTTTCTACACGGGAAGGGGGTCAAGGAACACTGAAGCTTTCTTT.

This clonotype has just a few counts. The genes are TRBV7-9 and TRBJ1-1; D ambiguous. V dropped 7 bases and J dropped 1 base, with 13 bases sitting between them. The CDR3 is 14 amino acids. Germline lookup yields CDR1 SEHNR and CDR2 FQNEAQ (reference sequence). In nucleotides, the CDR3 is TGTGCCAGCAACCCGCTGTCAGCGAACACTGAAGCTTTCTTT. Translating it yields CASNPLSANTEAFF.

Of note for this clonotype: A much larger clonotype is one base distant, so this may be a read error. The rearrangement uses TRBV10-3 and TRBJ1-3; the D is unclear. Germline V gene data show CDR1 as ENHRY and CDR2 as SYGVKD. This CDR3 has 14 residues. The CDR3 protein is CAISMPSSRNTIYF. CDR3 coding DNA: TGTGCCATCAGTATGCCGAGCTCTAGAAACACCATATATTTT.

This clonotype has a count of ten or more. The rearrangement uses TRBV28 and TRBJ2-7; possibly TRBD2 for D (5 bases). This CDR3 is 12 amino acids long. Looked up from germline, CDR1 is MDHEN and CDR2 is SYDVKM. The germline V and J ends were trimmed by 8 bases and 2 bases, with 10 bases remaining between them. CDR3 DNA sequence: TGTGCCAGCGGCGGAGGCCCCTACGAGCAGTACTTC. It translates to CASGGGPYEQYF.

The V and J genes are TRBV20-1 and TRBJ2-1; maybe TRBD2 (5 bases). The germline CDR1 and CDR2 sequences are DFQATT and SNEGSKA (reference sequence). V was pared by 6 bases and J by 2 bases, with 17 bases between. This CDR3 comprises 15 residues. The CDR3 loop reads CSAIYSGSPYNEQFF. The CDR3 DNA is TGCAGTGCAATATACAGCGGATCGCCCTACAATGAGCAGTTCTTC.

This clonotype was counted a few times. The CDR3 DNA follows: TGTGCCAGCAGTTTAAGTCTAGGGGGATACGAGCAGTACTTC. Amino acids: CASSLSLGGYEQYF. This sequence joins TRBV12-3 or TRBV12-4 and TRBJ2-7; perhaps TRBD1 as D (6 bases). V lost 2 bases and J 4 bases, leaving 12 bases between the germline ends. The CDR3 loop spans 14 amino acids.

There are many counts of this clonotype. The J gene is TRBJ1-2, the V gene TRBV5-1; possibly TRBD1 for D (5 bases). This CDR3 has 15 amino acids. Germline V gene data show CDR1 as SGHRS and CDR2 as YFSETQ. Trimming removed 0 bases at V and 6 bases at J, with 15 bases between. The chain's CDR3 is CASSLVPGSTDGYTF. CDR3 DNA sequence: TGCGCCAGCAGCTTGGTTCCAGGGAGTACGGATGGCTACACCTTC.

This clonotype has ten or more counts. Here the CDR3 DNA reads TGTGCCAGCAGCTTAGCAGGCAGTAGCAATCAGCCCCAGCATTTT. It specifies CASSLAGSSNQPQHF. V usage is TRBV7-9 and J usage is TRBJ1-5; D gene unclear. With 0 bases removed from V and 0 bases from J, the gap between germline ends came to 6 bases. This CDR3 spans 15 amino acids. Germline CDR1 SEHNR, CDR2 FQNEAQ (reference sequence).

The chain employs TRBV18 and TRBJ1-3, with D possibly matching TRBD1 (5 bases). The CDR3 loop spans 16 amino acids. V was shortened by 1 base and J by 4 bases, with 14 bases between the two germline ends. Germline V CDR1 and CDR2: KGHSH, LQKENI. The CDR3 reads CASSPRPGRLGNTIYF. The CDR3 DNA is TGTGCCAGCTCACCACGACCGGGACGCCTAGGAAACACCATATATTTT.

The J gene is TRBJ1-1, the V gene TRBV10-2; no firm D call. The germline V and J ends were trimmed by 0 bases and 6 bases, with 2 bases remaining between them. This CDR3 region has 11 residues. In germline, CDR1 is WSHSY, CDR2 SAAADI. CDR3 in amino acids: CASSESAEAFF. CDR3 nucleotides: TGCGCCAGCAGTGAGTCCGCTGAAGCTTTCTTT.